The text below deals with one T cell receptor (beta chain). This sample stems from a study of T cells in Graves' hyperthyroidism and ophthalmopathy. There were TCR beta CDR3 regions amplified from RNA transcripts. Primed by the HTBI set, a first-round RT-PCR was run on the TCR CDR3. TCRdb ran MiXCR on the multiplex PCR reads and lists one entry per CDR3 protein. This sample has around 440,000 distinct CDR3 sequences, with less than 20% found just once. Germline V gene sequence: CDR1 MGHDK, CDR2 SYGVNS. CDR3 length equals 16 residues. V was clipped by 1 base and J by 7 bases; unmatched bases: 9. Each 10 ml fresh peripheral blood draw supplied the PBMCs.

Input material: blood. V usage is TRBV25-1 and J usage is TRBJ2-1, with 8 bases lining up with TRBD2. The sequence came from a woman in her late teens or twenties with Graves' hyperthyroidism. CDR3 DNA sequence: TGTGCCAGCAGTGAATCCACCGGGAGGGTGTGGAATGAGCAGTTCTTC. Protein product: CASSESTGRVWNEQFF.